This is a list of T cell receptor beta chains from one sample in a study of beta chain features in type 1 diabetes. The method was immunoSEQ multiplex PCR; TCRdb's version includes in-frame clones alone and lacks a portion of them. The profile shows about 250,000 clones, 11% to 15% of them singletons. Source material: naive CD4+ T cells from blood. All receptors derive from a woman aged 40 to 50 in good health. Each CDR3 is given with its conserved first and last residue. The D gene is left open where the match is weak. Clone size is stated in some rows and not others, as once, few, many or a class when expanded.

D	size	J	V	CDR3	DNA
.	.	TRBJ1-4	TRBV2	CASAGVNEKLFF	TGTGCCAGCGCAGGGGTTAATGAAAAACTGTTTTTT
.	few	TRBJ2-2	TRBV2	CASSTDRPGSGELFF	TGTGCCAGCAGTACTGACCGACCAGGGTCCGGGGAGCTGTTTTTT
TRBD1	.	TRBJ2-2	TRBV7-2	CASSLGTGGDPGELFF	TGTGCCAGCAGCCTCGGGACAGGGGGCGACCCCGGGGAGCTGTTTTTT
.	.	TRBJ2-5	TRBV5-1	CASSSRRVSQETQYF	TGCGCCAGCAGCTCCCGCAGGGTCTCCCAAGAGACCCAGTACTTC
TRBD2	.	TRBJ2-1	TRBV7-9	CASSLIGGAGEQFF	TGTGCCAGCAGCTTAATCGGGGGGGCAGGGGAGCAGTTCTTC
TRBD1	.	TRBJ2-3	TRBV19	CASSTGTGGTDTQYF	TGTGCCAGTAGTACCGGGACAGGGGGCACAGATACGCAGTATTTT
.	few	TRBJ2-5	TRBV7-9	CASAMAGLETQYF	TGTGCCAGCGCCATGGCAGGGCTGGAGACCCAGTACTTC
.	few	TRBJ1-2	TRBV6-5	CASSYSPGNYGYTF	TGTGCCAGCAGTTACTCCCCAGGCAACTATGGCTACACCTTC
TRBD2	few	TRBJ2-3	TRBV5-1	CASSLPPGRGAPDTQYF	TGCGCCAGCAGCTTGCCCCCGGGGCGGGGGGCCCCAGATACGCAGTATTTT
TRBD1	.	TRBJ2-7	TRBV9	CASSARTGTASEQYF	TGTGCCAGCAGCGCAAGAACCGGGACAGCTTCGGAGCAGTACTTC
.	.	TRBJ1-2	TRBV19	CASSKLQQGYPYGYTF	TGTGCCAGTAGTAAACTTCAACAGGGATACCCCTATGGCTACACCTTC
TRBD1	few	TRBJ1-1	TRBV6-5	CASSSSDRSTEAFF	TGTGCCAGCAGTTCCTCGGACAGGTCAACTGAAGCTTTCTTT
.	few	TRBJ2-6	TRBV5-1	CASSLGQYSGANVLTF	TGCGCCAGCAGCTTGGGTCAGTATTCTGGGGCCAACGTCCTGACTTTC
TRBD1	.	TRBJ2-5	TRBV28	CASSKQGKGQYF	TGTGCCAGCAGTAAACAGGGGAAGGGCCAGTACTTC
TRBD1	.	TRBJ2-7	TRBV7-2	CASSFGQGPPYEQYF	TGTGCCAGCAGCTTCGGACAGGGGCCACCCTACGAGCAGTACTTC
.	few	TRBJ1-1	TRBV18	CASSPSRSVTEAFF	TGTGCCAGCTCACCTTCCCGGAGTGTCACTGAAGCTTTCTTT
.	.	TRBJ2-7	TRBV5-1	CASSLVQGGSYEQYF	TGCGCCAGCAGCTTGGTTCAGGGGGGCTCCTACGAGCAGTACTTC
TRBD2	.	TRBJ2-1	TRBV9	CASSIGLAGDYNEQFF	TGTGCCAGCAGCATAGGACTAGCGGGGGACTACAATGAGCAGTTCTTC
.	.	TRBJ1-3	TRBV6-5	CASRQQGFADTIYF	TGTGCCAGCAGACAGCAGGGGTTTGCGGACACCATATATTTT
.	.	TRBJ1-3	TRBV6-5	CASTAAGGWYF	TGTGCCAGCACCGCGGCGGGGGGCTGGTATTTT
.	.	TRBJ2-7	TRBV7-8	CASSLATGGTYEQYF	TGTGCCAGCAGCTTAGCGACAGGAGGAACCTACGAGCAGTACTTC
.	few	TRBJ1-5	TRBV19	CASSIGAGDNQPQHF	TGTGCCAGTAGTATTGGCGCAGGGGACAATCAGCCCCAGCATTTT
.	few	TRBJ1-5	TRBV19	CASSIVGQPQHF	TGTGCCAGTAGTATTGTCGGGCAGCCCCAGCATTTT
.	few	TRBJ1-5	TRBV19	CASRGGAQPQHF	TGTGCCAGTAGGGGGGGGGCTCAGCCCCAGCATTTT
.	few	TRBJ2-5	TRBV7-9	CASSDRQVQETQYF	TGTGCCAGCAGCGACAGACAGGTCCAAGAGACCCAGTACTTC
.	few	TRBJ1-3	TRBV7-2	CASRITGTGNTIYF	TGTGCCAGCAGAATCACAGGGACTGGAAACACCATATATTTT
TRBD2	few	TRBJ2-3	TRBV29-1	CSVLAGVSTDTQYF	TGCAGCGTCCTAGCGGGGGTTAGCACAGATACGCAGTATTTT
.	.	TRBJ1-4	TRBV19	CASSRSQVNEKLFF	TGTGCCAGTAGTAGAAGTCAGGTTAATGAAAAACTGTTTTTT
TRBD1	.	TRBJ1-1	TRBV10-1	CASGTGGFGTEAFF	TGCGCCAGCGGGACAGGGGGCTTTGGCACTGAAGCTTTCTTT
.	few	TRBJ2-2	TRBV5-1	CASSLVAANTGELFF	TGCGCCAGCAGCTTGGTAGCGGCGAACACCGGGGAGCTGTTTTTT
TRBD1	.	TRBJ1-1	TRBV18	CASSPDRDYTEAFF	TGTGCCAGCTCACCGGACAGGGATTACACTGAAGCTTTCTTT
TRBD2	.	TRBJ2-5	TRBV5-5	CASSLGSSGGIRETQYF	TGTGCCAGCAGCTTGGGGTCGAGCGGGGGAATTCGGGAGACCCAGTACTTC
TRBD1	few	TRBJ1-4	TRBV9	CASSVGGGHEKLFF	TGTGCCAGCAGCGTAGGAGGGGGCCACGAAAAACTGTTTTTT
TRBD1	.	TRBJ2-7	TRBV18	CASCRDRAYEQYF	TGTGCCAGCTGCCGGGACAGGGCCTACGAGCAGTACTTC
.	.	TRBJ2-7	TRBV9	CASSRRSGPLVEQYF	TGTGCCAGCAGCCGGCGGTCAGGGCCACTCGTCGAGCAGTACTTC